This T cell receptor (beta chain) was obtained from a study of Ad26.COV2.S vaccination and SARS-CoV-2 variants. Study as a whole: The Ad26.COV2.S arm of the COV1001 trial was where the donor was placed. Findings and caveats of the study: Post-vaccination spike-specific CD8+ and CD4+ T cell responses reportedly had substantial breadth.

Treatment described: over 15 received Ad26.COV2.S at low or high dose, single or two shots; about 5 received placebo; per-sample allocation not given. Sampling was performed 63 days after the first vaccine or placebo injection. In the vaccine, an Ad26 vector expressed the SARS-CoV-2 spike of the Wuhan strain. This CDR3 comprises 11 residues. Trimming removed 4 bases at V and 8 bases at J, with 8 bases between. Germline loops: CDR1 KGHSH, CDR2 LQKENI. The repertoire was sequenced with immunoSEQ multiplex PCR; TCRdb's copy has only in-frame clones and lacks some. Of 450,000 to 550,000 clones listed, roughly nine tenths are singletons. This clone appeared once. The antigen remains unidentified.

This TCR was recovered from a person aged 18-60 years who received the Ad26.COV2.S COVID-19 vaccine or a placebo. The sequencing here drew on peripheral blood, taken in a trial of Ad26.COV2.S vaccine versus placebo. This chain links TRBV18 with TRBJ1-2; D uncertain. CDR3 in DNA: TGTGCCAGCTCACAAGAAAGAGGCTACACCTTC. Its translation is CASSQERGYTF.